The rows below give T cell receptor beta chains drawn from one sample of a study of T cell repertoires in cytomegalovirus infection. TCRdb itself ran the reads through MiXCR, one entry per CDR3 protein. The sample lists 700,000 to 900,000 distinct CDR3 sequences, about 27% occurring once. Antigen specificity for these receptors is unknown. Source: cultured CD8+ T cells from PBMCs, taken from culture after CMV antigen stimulation. The receptors were gathered from a human donor in good health (CMV status not recorded). Some clones in this sample may be carry-over from other donors' samples. CDR3s include the opening cysteine and the closing phenylalanine or tryptophan. D genes are given only for firm matches. Clone size, where shown, is once, few, many, or a class for clones that have expanded.

j_call d_call clone_size v_call cdr3_nt cdr3_aa
TRBJ2-5 TRBD2 many TRBV6-1 TGTGCCAGCAGTATGGGACTAGACCCAGGAGAGACCCAGTACTTC CASSMGLDPGETQYF
TRBJ2-4 - many TRBV9 TGTGCCAGCAGCGTAGCTGGAAATCCCGGGAGAGATTACAAAAACATTCAGTACTTC CASSVAGNPGRDYKNIQYF
TRBJ2-6 - - TRBV2 TGTGCCAGTCCGGTGAACACGAACTCTGGGGCCAACGTCCTGACTTTC CASPVNTNSGANVLTF
TRBJ2-7 - - TRBV7-8 TGTGCCAGCACCTTTAGCCGGGTCTACGAGCAGTACTTC CASTFSRVYEQYF
TRBJ1-3 - - TRBV7-6 TGTGCCAGCAGCGGCGACGCCGGCTCTGGAAACACCATATATTTT CASSGDAGSGNTIYF
TRBJ2-1 TRBD2 - TRBV12-3/TRBV12-4 TGTGCCAGCAGTTTCCGCGGGGGGGTAGGGAATGAGCAGTTCTTC CASSFRGGVGNEQFF
TRBJ1-1 - - TRBV12-3/TRBV12-4 TGTGCCAGCAGTTTAAGTTCCCTGGGGAAAACTGAAGCTTTCTTT CASSLSSLGKTEAFF
TRBJ1-2 - - TRBV11-2 TGTGCCAGCAGCTTAAACAGGGCCTATGGCTACACCTTC CASSLNRAYGYTF
TRBJ2-7 - - TRBV6-1 TGTGCCAGCAGTTACGACCCTCGGGACGGACCCTACGAGCAGTACTTC CASSYDPRDGPYEQYF
TRBJ2-1 - - TRBV29-1 TGCAGCGTTGAAGCTCTGGACAGCCAACTACTCAATGAGCAGTTCTTC CSVEALDSQLLNEQFF
TRBJ2-7 TRBD1 - TRBV7-9 TGTGCCAGCAGCCCTTCCGGGACAGGGAATTTTGAGCAGTACTTC CASSPSGTGNFEQYF
TRBJ2-7 TRBD1 few TRBV19 TGTGCCAGTAGTATATTCTCAGGGGGCTACGAGCAGTACTTC CASSIFSGGYEQYF
TRBJ1-1 - - TRBV27 TGTGCCAGCAGGTCGGGGGTGAACACTGAAGCTTTCTTT CASRSGVNTEAFF
TRBJ2-7 TRBD2 - TRBV11-2 TGTGCCAGCAGCTTAGAGTCCCCTAGCGGGTATTACGAGCAGTACTTC CASSLESPSGYYEQYF
TRBJ1-4 - few TRBV7-6 TGTGCCAGCAGCTTATGGGGAGCAACTAATGAAAAACTGTTTTTT CASSLWGATNEKLFF
TRBJ1-2 - few TRBV10-3 TGTGCCATCAGAGAAAGCCCTGGCTACACCTTC CAIRESPGYTF
TRBJ2-1 TRBD1 - TRBV6-2/TRBV6-3 TGTGCCAGCAGCCCCCCGACAGGGGAACCCTACAATGAGCAGTTCTTC CASSPPTGEPYNEQFF
TRBJ2-2 - once TRBV19 TGTGCCAGTAGGGGTTTCGGGGGCGACCCCGGGGAGCTGTTTTTT CASRGFGGDPGELFF
TRBJ1-6 - few TRBV7-9 TGTGCCAGCAAGGGGGGACAAGCGAATTCACCCCTCCACTTT CASKGGQANSPLHF
TRBJ2-2 - - TRBV7-9 TGTGCCAGCAGCCCTCCCGGGACGTTGAGCGGGGAGCTGTTTTTT CASSPPGTLSGELFF
TRBJ2-3 - - TRBV27 TGTGCCAGCAGTCATTCCGGGGCCTTGGCAGATACGCAGTATTTT CASSHSGALADTQYF
TRBJ2-7 TRBD2 few TRBV19 TGTGCCAGTAGTTGGACTAGCGGTTTCTCCTACGAGCAGTACTTC CASSWTSGFSYEQYF
TRBJ2-3 - few TRBV12-3/TRBV12-4 TGTGCCAGCAGTTGCCCGGCGGTTGGCACAGATACGCAGTATTTT CASSCPAVGTDTQYF
TRBJ2-1 - few TRBV14 TGTGCCAGCAGCCATTCCGGGACGTATCTTCACGCCTACAATGAGCAGTTCTTC CASSHSGTYLHAYNEQFF
TRBJ2-5 - - TRBV7-2 TGTGCCAGCAGCTCCACAGGGTGGGAGACCCAGTACTTC CASSSTGWETQYF
TRBJ2-1 - - TRBV14 TGTGCCAGCAGCCAAGACGACTACCTGAAACATGAGCAGTTCTTC CASSQDDYLKHEQFF
TRBJ2-1 TRBD1 few TRBV27 TGTGCCAGCAGCCACAGGGGGCTGTCTGAGCAGTTCTTC CASSHRGLSEQFF
TRBJ1-4 - many TRBV7-9 TGTGCCAGCAGCTTCGGATCAGGGGCAACTAATGAAAAACTGTTTTTT CASSFGSGATNEKLFF
TRBJ2-3 TRBD2 - TRBV19 TGTGCCAGTAGTATCAAAAGCGGGGGCCTTCCCTACACAGATACGCAGTATTTT CASSIKSGGLPYTDTQYF
TRBJ2-5 TRBD1 - TRBV20-1 TGCAGTGCTAGAGAGACAGGGGCCGGAGAGACCCAGTACTTC CSARETGAGETQYF
TRBJ1-5 - many TRBV7-6 TGTGCCAGCAGCTTAGCACAGGGTGAGCCCCAGCATTTT CASSLAQGEPQHF
TRBJ2-6 - many TRBV7-2 TGTGCCAGCAGTTTGACAGGGACTTTCTCTGGGGCCAACGTCCTGACTTTC CASSLTGTFSGANVLTF
TRBJ1-4 - - TRBV14 TGTGCCAGCAGCCAAGACAACAGCGATTGGGCTAATGAAAAACTGTTTTTT CASSQDNSDWANEKLFF
TRBJ1-2 TRBD1 few TRBV13 TGTGCCAGCAGCTACACAGGGGCACCCCGATCTGGCTACACCTTC CASSYTGAPRSGYTF
TRBJ2-3 - - TRBV4-3 TGCGCCAGCAGCGACGGGCGGGGGCCTTCGGAAGATACGCAGTATTTT CASSDGRGPSEDTQYF
TRBJ1-4 - - TRBV9 TGTGCCAGCAGCGTAGAACCGGGACCAACTAATGAAAAACTGTTTTTT CASSVEPGPTNEKLFF
TRBJ2-1 TRBD1 - TRBV7-7 TGTGCTAGCAGCCCCGGACAGGGGCTGGAGCAGTTCTTC CASSPGQGLEQFF
TRBJ1-2 - few TRBV20-1 TGCAGTGCTAGAGATTTCAGAGGGCCTAACTATGGCTACACCTTC CSARDFRGPNYGYTF
TRBJ1-1 TRBD1 many TRBV12-3/TRBV12-4 TGTGCCAGCAGTTGGTCAGTACGGGACAGGGTTATTGGGACTGAAGCTTTCTTT CASSWSVRDRVIGTEAFF
TRBJ1-4 - few TRBV4-3 TGCGCCAGCAGCCAAGATCGGGCACAGTATAATGAAAAACTGTTTTTT CASSQDRAQYNEKLFF
TRBJ2-2 - - TRBV6-2/TRBV6-3 TGTGCCAGCAGTTACTTATCTGAGGGCCAGAACACCGGGGAGCTGTTTTTT CASSYLSEGQNTGELFF
TRBJ2-1 - - TRBV12-3/TRBV12-4 TGTGCCAGCAGTTCCCCCTCGGCACTGAGGTACAATGAGCAGTTCTTC CASSSPSALRYNEQFF
TRBJ2-5 - once TRBV28 TGTTCCACCCAGGGTCGGTGGGAGACCCAGTACTTC CSTQGRWETQYF
TRBJ1-1 TRBD1 - TRBV7-6 TGTGCCAGCAGCTTAAGCTGGACAGGGCGTACTGAAGCTTTCTTT CASSLSWTGRTEAFF
TRBJ1-1 TRBD1 - TRBV7-6 TGTGCCAGCAGCCCTCGAGGGGGCCATGAGAACACTGAAGCTTTCTTT CASSPRGGHENTEAFF
TRBJ2-5 - - TRBV6-5 TGTGCCAGCAGTTACTCCGACAGATATCAAGAGACCCAGTACTTC CASSYSDRYQETQYF
TRBJ2-5 TRBD2 few TRBV7-2 TGTGCCAGCAGCTTAGTCCACTTAGCGGGGCTCCAAGAGACCCAGTACTTC CASSLVHLAGLQETQYF
TRBJ2-1 TRBD1 - TRBV5-1 TGCGCCAGCAGCTGGGGGACAGGTCGCTCCTACAATGAGCAGTTCTTC CASSWGTGRSYNEQFF
TRBJ2-7 - few TRBV29-1 TGCAGCGTGGGTCGGAAGGGACAAGCGCCCTACGAGCAGTACTTC CSVGRKGQAPYEQYF
TRBJ2-5 TRBD1 - TRBV6-5 TGTGCCAGCAGTCACGGGGGACAGGCGATGGTCCGGGTTGGGACCCAGTACTTC CASSHGGQAMVRVGTQYF
TRBJ2-1 - few TRBV14 TGTGCCAGCAGCCACCCGCGCTTGCGGGAGCAGTTCTTC CASSHPRLREQFF
TRBJ1-5 - - TRBV6-2/TRBV6-3 TGTGCCAGCAGTTACTCGATCGACCTTAATCAGCCCCAGCATTTT CASSYSIDLNQPQHF
TRBJ2-1 TRBD2 - TRBV7-6 TGTGCCAGCAGCTTAGTGGCGGGGGATAACAATGAGCAGTTCTTC CASSLVAGDNNEQFF
TRBJ2-1 TRBD1 - TRBV6-2/TRBV6-3 TGTGCCAGCAGTTACTCTTCCAGGGGGCTGAACAATGAGCAGTTCTTC CASSYSSRGLNNEQFF
TRBJ2-6 TRBD1 - TRBV6-6 TGTGCCAGCAGGATGCCGGGACAGGCGACCTCTGGGGCCAACGTCCTGACTTTC CASRMPGQATSGANVLTF
TRBJ1-1 - - TRBV12-3/TRBV12-4 TGTGCCAGCAGTTTTCGGGAAACGACTAACACTGAAGCTTTCTTT CASSFRETTNTEAFF
TRBJ2-1 TRBD2 - TRBV13 TGTGCCAGCAGCCCCCGGCGGGGGGGCTATGAGCAGTTCTTC CASSPRRGGYEQFF
TRBJ1-2 - - TRBV6-1 TGTGCCAGCAGTGAAGAGACAGCTAACTATGGCTACACCTTC CASSEETANYGYTF
TRBJ2-7 TRBD1 few TRBV19 TGTGCCAGTAGACCCACCGGGACAGGGGGAGAATACGAGCAGTACTTC CASRPTGTGGEYEQYF
TRBJ1-2 - - TRBV6-5 TGTGCCAGCAGTTACCGGACCTTTGAGGATATTCGAGGGGGCTACACCTTC CASSYRTFEDIRGGYTF